This T cell receptor (beta chain) derives from a study of T cells expressing NK-cell markers. Study overall: Most of the eight sequenced donors were HCMV-seropositive; one was seronegative.

The cDNA for TCR beta came from 5'RACE template switching with UMIs. From the 5' RACE reads, TCRdb lists one entry per CDR3 protein and no DNA. Seen in this sample are about 390,000 distinct CDR3 sequences; the ten most common clones hold around a tenth. Study results and caveats: Expanded clones of NKG2C+ T cells had an unclear HCMV specificity.

Comments on this clonotype: Its cognate antigen is unknown.

This sequence originates from a woman between 50 and 59 years old in good health. Sequencing used blood T cells: a sorted CD56 or NKG2C T cell subset, CD4+ or CD8+ T cells, or bulk PBMC T cells (not recorded which).

CDR3 in amino acids: CASSQVGRSYNEQFF. This chain joins TRBV3-1 and TRBJ2-1. The germline gives CDR1 LGHDT, CDR2 YNNKEL (reference sequence). This CDR3 is 15 amino acids long.